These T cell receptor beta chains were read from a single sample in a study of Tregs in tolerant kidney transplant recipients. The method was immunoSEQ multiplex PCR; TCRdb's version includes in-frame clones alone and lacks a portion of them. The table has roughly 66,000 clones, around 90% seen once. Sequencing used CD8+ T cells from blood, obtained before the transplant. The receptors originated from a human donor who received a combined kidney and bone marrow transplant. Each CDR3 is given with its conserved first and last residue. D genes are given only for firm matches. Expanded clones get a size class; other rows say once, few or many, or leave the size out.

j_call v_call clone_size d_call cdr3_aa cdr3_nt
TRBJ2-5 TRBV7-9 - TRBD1 CASSGRQGRGETQYF TGTGCCAGCAGCGGCCGACAGGGCCGCGGGGAGACCCAGTACTTC
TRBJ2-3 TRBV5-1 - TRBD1 CASSLQGARTDTQYF TGCGCCAGCAGCTTGCAGGGGGCGCGAACAGATACGCAGTATTTT
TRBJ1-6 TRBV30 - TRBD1 CAWAAGGHDSPLHF TGTGCCTGGGCGGCAGGGGGGCACGATTCACCCCTCCACTTT
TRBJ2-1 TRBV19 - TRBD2 CASSIGLAGGPVPGNEQFF TGTGCCAGTAGTATAGGGCTAGCGGGAGGCCCTGTCCCGGGCAATGAGCAGTTCTTC
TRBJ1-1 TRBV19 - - CASSEVNTEAFF TGTGCCAGTAGTGAGGTGAACACTGAAGCTTTCTTT
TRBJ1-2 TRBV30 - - CAVSSGDYGYTF TGTGCCGTATCGTCAGGGGACTATGGCTACACCTTC
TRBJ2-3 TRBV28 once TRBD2 CATLAPGGSRDTQYF TGTGCCACCCTGGCCCCGGGGGGGTCTCGGGATACGCAGTATTTT
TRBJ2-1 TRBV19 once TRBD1 CASSTQGAGNEQFF TGTGCCAGTAGTACACAGGGGGCGGGGAATGAGCAGTTCTTC
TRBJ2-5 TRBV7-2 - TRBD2 CASSRLAQETQYF TGTGCCAGCAGCCGACTAGCGCAAGAGACCCAGTACTTC
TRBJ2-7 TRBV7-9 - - CASNAGTSYEQYF TGTGCCAGCAACGCGGGGACCTCCTACGAGCAGTACTTC
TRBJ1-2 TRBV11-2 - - CASSFESYYGYTF TGTGCCAGCAGCTTTGAGTCCTACTATGGCTACACCTTC
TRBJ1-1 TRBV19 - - CASTVGRGNTEAFF TGTGCCAGTACCGTAGGAAGGGGGAACACTGAAGCTTTCTTT